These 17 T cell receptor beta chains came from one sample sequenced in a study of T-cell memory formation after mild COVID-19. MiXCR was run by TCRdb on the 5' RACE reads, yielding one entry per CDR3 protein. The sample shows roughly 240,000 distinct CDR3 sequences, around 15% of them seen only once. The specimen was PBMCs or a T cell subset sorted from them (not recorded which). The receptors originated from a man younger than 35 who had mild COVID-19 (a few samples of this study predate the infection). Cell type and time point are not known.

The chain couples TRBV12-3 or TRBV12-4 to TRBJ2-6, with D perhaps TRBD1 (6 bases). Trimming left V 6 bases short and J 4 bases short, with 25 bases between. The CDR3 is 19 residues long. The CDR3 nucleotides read TGTGCCAGCAGCCCCTTGGGGGCGGTGCTGTTGGGGGGGGCCAACGTCCTGACTTTC. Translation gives CASSPLGAVLLGGANVLTF.

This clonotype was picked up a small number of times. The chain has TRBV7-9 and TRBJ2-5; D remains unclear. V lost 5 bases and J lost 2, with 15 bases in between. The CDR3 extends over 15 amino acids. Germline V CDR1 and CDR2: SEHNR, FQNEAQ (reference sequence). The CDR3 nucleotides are TGTGCCAGCAGCGCGTGGGGTCGGAGACAAGAGACCCAGTACTTC. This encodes CASSAWGRRQETQYF. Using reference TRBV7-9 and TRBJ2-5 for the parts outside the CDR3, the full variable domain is DTGVSQNPRHKITKRGQNVTFRCDPISEHNRLYWYRQTLGQGPEFLTYFQNEAQLEKSRLLSDRFSAERPKGSFSTLEIQRTEQGDSAMYLCASSAWGRRQETQYFGPGTRLLVL.

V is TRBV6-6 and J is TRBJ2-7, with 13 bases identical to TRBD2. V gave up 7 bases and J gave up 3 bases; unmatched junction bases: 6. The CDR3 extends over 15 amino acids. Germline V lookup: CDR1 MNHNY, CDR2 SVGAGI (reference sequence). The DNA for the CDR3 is TGTGCCAGCAAACCCGGACTAGCGGGGGACTACGAGCAGTACGTC. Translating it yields CASKPGLAGDYEQYV.

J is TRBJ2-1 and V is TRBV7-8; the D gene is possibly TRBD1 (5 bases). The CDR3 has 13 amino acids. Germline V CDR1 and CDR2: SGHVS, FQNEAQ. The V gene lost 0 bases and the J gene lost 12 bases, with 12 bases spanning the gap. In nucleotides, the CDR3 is TGTGCCAGCAGCTTAGCGTTCAGGGTAAGGCAGTTCTTC. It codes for CASSLAFRVRQFF.

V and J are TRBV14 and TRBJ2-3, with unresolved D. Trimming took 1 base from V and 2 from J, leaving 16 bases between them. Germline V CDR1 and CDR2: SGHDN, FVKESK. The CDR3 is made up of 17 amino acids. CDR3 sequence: CASSQGRGGVITDTQYF. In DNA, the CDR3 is TGTGCCAGCAGCCAAGGGCGAGGTGGCGTTATCACAGATACGCAGTATTTT.

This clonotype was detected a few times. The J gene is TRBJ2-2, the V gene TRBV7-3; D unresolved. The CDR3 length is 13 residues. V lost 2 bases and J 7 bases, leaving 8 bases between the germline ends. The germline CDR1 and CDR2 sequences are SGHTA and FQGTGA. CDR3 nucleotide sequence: TGTGCCAGCAGCTTACCGGGTGACGGGGAGCTGTTTTTT. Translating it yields CASSLPGDGELFF.

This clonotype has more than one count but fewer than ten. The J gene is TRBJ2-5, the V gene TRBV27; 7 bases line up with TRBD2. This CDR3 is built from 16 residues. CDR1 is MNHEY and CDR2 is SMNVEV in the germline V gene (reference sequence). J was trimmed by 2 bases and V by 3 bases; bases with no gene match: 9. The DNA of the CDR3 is TGTGCCAGCAGTTTGGACCCGCCGGGGGGTCAAGAGACCCAGTACTTC. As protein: CASSLDPPGGQETQYF.

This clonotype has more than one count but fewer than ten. The CDR3, as DNA: TGCGCCAGCAGCCAGCGCCACACTAGCGGGGGCACAGATACGCAGTATTTT. Translation gives CASSQRHTSGGTDTQYF. The chain joins TRBV4-1 to TRBJ2-3; 10 bases match TRBD2. Germline V gene sequence: CDR1 MGHRA, CDR2 YSYEKL. CDR3 size: 17 residues. The V gene end was trimmed by 3 bases and the J gene end by 1 base; junction bases not matched to a gene: 7.

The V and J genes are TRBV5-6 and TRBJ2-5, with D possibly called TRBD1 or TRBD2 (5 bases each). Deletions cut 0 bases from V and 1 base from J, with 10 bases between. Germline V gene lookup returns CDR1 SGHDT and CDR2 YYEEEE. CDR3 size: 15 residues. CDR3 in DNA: TGTGCCAGCAGCTTGGGGCCGAGGGGCCAAGAGACCCAGTACTTC. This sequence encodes CASSLGPRGQETQYF.

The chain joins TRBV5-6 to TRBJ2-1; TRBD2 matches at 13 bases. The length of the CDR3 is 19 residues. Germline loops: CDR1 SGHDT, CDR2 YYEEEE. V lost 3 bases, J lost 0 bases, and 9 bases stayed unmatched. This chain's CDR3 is CASSSPLGTSGASYNEQFF. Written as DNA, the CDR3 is TGTGCCAGCAGCTCGCCTCTTGGGACTAGCGGGGCCTCCTACAATGAGCAGTTCTTC. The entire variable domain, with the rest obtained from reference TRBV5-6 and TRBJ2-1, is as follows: DAGVTQSPTHLIKTRGQQVTLRCSPKSGHDTVSWYQQALGQGPQFIFQYYEEEERQRGNFPDRFSGHQFPNYSSELNVNALLLGDSALYLCASSSPLGTSGASYNEQFFGPGTRLTVL.

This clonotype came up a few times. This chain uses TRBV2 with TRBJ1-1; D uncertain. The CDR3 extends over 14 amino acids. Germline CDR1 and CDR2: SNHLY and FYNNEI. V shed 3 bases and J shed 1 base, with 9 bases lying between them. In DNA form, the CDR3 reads TGTGCCAGCAGTGACAGGACCCCGAACACTGAAGCTTTCTTT. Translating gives CASSDRTPNTEAFF.

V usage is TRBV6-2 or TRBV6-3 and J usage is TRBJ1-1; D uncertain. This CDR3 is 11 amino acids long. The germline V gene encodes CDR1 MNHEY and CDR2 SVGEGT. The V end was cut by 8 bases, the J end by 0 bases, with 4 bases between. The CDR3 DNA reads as TGTGCCAGCTGCATGAACACTGAAGCTTTCTTT. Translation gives CASCMNTEAFF.

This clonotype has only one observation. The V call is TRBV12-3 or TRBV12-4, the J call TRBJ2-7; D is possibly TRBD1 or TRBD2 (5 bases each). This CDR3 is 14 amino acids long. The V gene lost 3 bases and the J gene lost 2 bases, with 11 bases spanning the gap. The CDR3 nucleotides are TGTGCCAGCAGTTTGTCAGGGAGAACCTACGAGCAGTACTTC. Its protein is CASSLSGRTYEQYF.

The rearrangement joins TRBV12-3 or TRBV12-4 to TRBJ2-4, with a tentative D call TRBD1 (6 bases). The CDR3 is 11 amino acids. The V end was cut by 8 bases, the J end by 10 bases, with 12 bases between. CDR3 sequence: CASGKQGIQYF. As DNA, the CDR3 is TGTGCCAGCGGAAAACAGGGTATTCAGTACTTC.

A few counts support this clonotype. The DNA of the CDR3 is TGTGCCAGCAGCCCACAGGGGGCGGACAATGAGCAGTTCTTC. Translation gives CASSPQGADNEQFF. The chain joins TRBV2 to TRBJ2-1; the match to TRBD1 covers 9 bases. Trimming at V came to 6 bases and at J to 5 bases, leaving 5 bases not matched to a gene. CDR3 size: 14 residues. Germline values: CDR1 SNHLY, CDR2 FYNNEI.

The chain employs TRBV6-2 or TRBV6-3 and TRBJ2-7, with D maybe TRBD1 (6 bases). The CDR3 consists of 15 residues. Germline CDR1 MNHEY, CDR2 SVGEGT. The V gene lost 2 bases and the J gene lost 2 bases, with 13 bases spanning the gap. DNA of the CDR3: TGTGCCAGCAGTTACGGTAGAGGGGGACCCTACGAGCAGTACTTC. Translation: CASSYGRGGPYEQYF.

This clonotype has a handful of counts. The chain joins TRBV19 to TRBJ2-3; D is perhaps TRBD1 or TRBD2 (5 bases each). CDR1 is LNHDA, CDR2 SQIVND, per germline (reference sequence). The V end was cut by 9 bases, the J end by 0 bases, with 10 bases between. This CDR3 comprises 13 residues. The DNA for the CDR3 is TGTGCCAGCGGGACGAGGAGCACAGATACGCAGTATTTT. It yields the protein CASGTRSTDTQYF. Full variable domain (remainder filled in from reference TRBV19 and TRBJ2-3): DGGITQSPKYLFRKEGQNVTLSCEQNLNHDAMYWYRQDPGQGLRLIYYSQIVNDFQKGDIAEGYSVSREKKESFPLTVTSAQKNPTAFYLCASGTRSTDTQYFGPGTRLTVL.